Below are 25 T cell receptor beta chains sequenced from a single sample in a study of patients and donors after allogeneic stem cell transplantation. In TCRdb, the RT-PCR reads were re-called with MiXCR into one record per CDR3 protein. This table has 20,000 to 25,000 distinct CDR3 sequences, 29% appearing once. Sequencing was done on a sample of blood, either unsorted or a sorted T cell fraction (not recorded which). The receptors come from a human donor who was either an allogeneic HSCT recipient or a stem cell or donor lymphocyte infusion donor (not recorded which). It is not recorded whose cells these are; they may come from a transplant donor.

This chain joins TRBV7-9 and TRBJ1-2; 7 nucleotides agree with TRBD1. Unmatched junction bases numbered 16, after V lost 5 bases and J lost 7 bases. CDR3 size: 16 residues. Germline CDR1 SEHNR, CDR2 FQNEAQ (reference sequence). As DNA, the CDR3 is TGTGCCAGCAGCGAAGCACCAGGGACAGTCCGAGGTGGCTACACCTTC. Translation gives CASSEAPGTVRGGYTF.

This clonotype was observed many times. This sequence joins TRBV12-3 or TRBV12-4 and TRBJ1-1, with unresolved D. The V and J ends lost 7 bases and 1 base respectively, with 7 bases between them. CDR3 length equals 12 residues. DNA for the CDR3: TGTGCCAGCACCCCCCAGAACACTGAAGCTTTCTTT. Residues: CASTPQNTEAFF.

Only a few counts were recorded for this clonotype. V gene TRBV7-8 combines with J gene TRBJ1-3, with D tentatively TRBD1 (5 bases). V dropped 5 bases and J dropped 4 bases, with 15 bases sitting between them. The CDR3 has 15 amino acids. Germline CDR1 reads SGHVS; CDR2 reads FQNEAQ. For the CDR3, the DNA is TGTGCCAGCAGCCCCATACTTCGGGGGGGAAACACCATATATTTT. It specifies CASSPILRGGNTIYF.

This clonotype was picked up a small number of times. The chain combines TRBV27 with TRBJ2-1, with D unclear. Between the trimmed V and J ends, which lost 8 bases and 4 bases, there was a span of 6 bases. CDR3 length equals 11 residues. The germline V gene encodes CDR1 MNHEY and CDR2 SMNVEV (reference sequence). Here the CDR3 reads CASYAYNEQFF. As DNA, the CDR3 is TGTGCCAGCTACGCATACAATGAGCAGTTCTTC.

V usage is TRBV12-3 or TRBV12-4 and J usage is TRBJ2-5; D is possibly TRBD1 (6 bases). The CDR3 extends over 13 amino acids. Trimming cost V 4 bases and J 2 bases, with 8 bases left between them. For the CDR3, the DNA is TGTGCCAGCAGTTCGGGACAACAAGAGACCCAGTACTTC. This gives the protein CASSSGQQETQYF.

This clonotype occurred a few times. CDR3 sequence: CASSLRLGTGPFSPLHF. The CDR3 DNA sequence: TGTGCCAGCAGCTTGCGTCTTGGGACAGGGCCATTTTCACCCCTCCACTTT. The rearrangement joins TRBV7-2 to TRBJ1-6, with TRBD1 identical over 9 bases. Trimming took 3 bases from V and 9 from J; bases not matched to a gene: 12. The CDR3 length is 17 residues. Germline V lookup: CDR1 SGHTA, CDR2 FQGNSA.

The rearrangement links TRBV20-1 to TRBJ1-2, with D perhaps matching TRBD1 (6 bases). Trimming removed 6 bases at V and 0 bases at J, with 14 bases between. Germline CDR1 and CDR2: DFQATT and SNEGSKA (reference sequence). The CDR3 extends over 14 amino acids. The CDR3 spells CSAPGTPANYGYTF. CDR3 sequence (DNA): TGCAGTGCCCCGGGGACACCCGCTAACTATGGCTACACCTTC.

V gene TRBV5-1 combines with J gene TRBJ2-4; D not certain. Between the trimmed V and J ends, which lost 6 bases and 0 bases, there was a span of 16 bases. The CDR3 consists of 16 residues. CDR1 SGHRS and CDR2 YFSETQ come from the germline V gene. As DNA, the CDR3 is TGCGCCAGCATATTTAAAAAGATCCTAGCCAAAAACATTCAGTACTTC. Its translation: CASIFKKILAKNIQYF.

The V gene is TRBV12-3 or TRBV12-4, the J gene TRBJ2-5; perhaps TRBD1 as D (6 bases). The length of the CDR3 is 15 residues. Trimming pared 3 bases from V and 2 bases from J, leaving 13 bases between. The CDR3 region is CASSFFQGKQETQYF. DNA of the CDR3: TGTGCCAGCAGTTTTTTCCAGGGGAAGCAAGAGACCCAGTACTTC.

This clonotype was seen only a few times. The chain joins TRBV11-3 to TRBJ2-5, with D perhaps matching TRBD2 (5 bases). Germline V CDR1 and CDR2: SGHNT, YENEEA. Trimming pared 1 base from V and 0 bases from J, leaving 9 bases between. The CDR3 sequence is 15 residues long. CDR3 in amino acids: CASSLGLRDQETQYF. Written as DNA, the CDR3 is TGTGCCAGCAGCTTAGGACTGAGGGACCAAGAGACCCAGTACTTC.

V and J are TRBV5-5 and TRBJ1-2; no definite D call. Per germline, CDR1 SGHKS and CDR2 YYEKEE (reference sequence). The ends were cut back, 0 bases at V and 3 bases at J, with 12 bases in the middle. The CDR3 is 15 amino acids. Here the CDR3 DNA reads TGTGCCAGCAGCTTGGCGCTGGAACTTGACTATGGCTACACCTTC. It yields the protein CASSLALELDYGYTF.

The rearrangement joins TRBV9 to TRBJ1-2; D might be TRBD1 (6 bases). The germline V gene has CDR1 SGDLS and CDR2 YYNGEE. V was cut by 0 bases and J by 4 bases, with 13 bases left in between. This CDR3 is built from 15 residues. The CDR3 DNA sequence: TGTGCCAGCAGCGTAGAGGTTGGGGGCCTCTATGGCTACACCTTC. Amino acid sequence: CASSVEVGGLYGYTF.

This clonotype was seen ten or more times. The genes are TRBV12-3 or TRBV12-4 and TRBJ1-1, with D uncertain. V lost 5 bases, J lost 0 bases, and 4 bases lay in between. The CDR3 extends over 12 amino acids. The CDR3 DNA reads as TGTGCCAGCAGTATCATGAACACTGAAGCTTTCTTT. Translated, it gives CASSIMNTEAFF.

The chain employs TRBV12-3 or TRBV12-4 and TRBJ1-3; TRBD1 might be the D (5 bases). V was cut by 4 bases and J by 0 bases, with 10 bases left in between. The CDR3 covers 15 residues. The CDR3 DNA follows: TGTGCCAGCAGTTCAGGGACGCCCTCTGGAAACACCATATATTTT. It translates to CASSSGTPSGNTIYF.

The V call is TRBV20-1, the J call TRBJ1-4; D gene uncertain. This CDR3 has 15 residues. Germline CDR1 DFQATT, CDR2 SNEGSKA (reference sequence). Between the trimmed V and J ends, which lost 0 bases and 6 bases, there was a span of 14 bases. The CDR3 loop is CSAREVTSGDEKLFF. CDR3 coding DNA: TGCAGTGCTAGAGAGGTAACATCTGGAGATGAAAAACTGTTTTTT.

This clonotype was counted between two and nine times. The V gene is TRBV27, the J gene TRBJ1-6; TRBD1 matches at 8 bases. This CDR3 is built from 16 residues. CDR1 is MNHEY and CDR2 is SMNVEV in the germline V gene (reference sequence). J was trimmed by 5 bases and V by 6 bases; bases with no gene match: 9. The CDR3 here is CASRKGDRGNNSPLHF. Here the CDR3 DNA reads TGTGCCAGCAGAAAGGGCGACAGGGGAAATAATTCACCCCTCCACTTT.

The rearrangement joins TRBV28 to TRBJ1-1, with 7 bases identical to TRBD1. The CDR3 totals 14 residues. The germline gives CDR1 MDHEN, CDR2 SYDVKM. The junction had 6 bases not matched to a gene; V was cut back by 1 base and J by 7 bases. The DNA of the CDR3 is TGTGCCAGCAGTTTATCTACCCGGGACAGTGAAGCTTTCTTT. This encodes CASSLSTRDSEAFF.

The chain recombines TRBV12-3 or TRBV12-4 with TRBJ2-5, with D possibly TRBD2 on 5 matching bases. The CDR3 contains 13 residues. The ends were cut back, 1 base at V and 2 bases at J, with 5 bases in the middle. CDR3 amino acids: CASSLVAQETQYF. Written as DNA, the CDR3 is TGTGCCAGCAGTTTAGTAGCGCAAGAGACCCAGTACTTC.

The chain joins TRBV5-1 to TRBJ1-6; D possibly corresponds to TRBD1 (5 bases). Looked up from germline, CDR1 is SGHRS and CDR2 is YFSETQ. The V end was cut by 0 bases, the J end by 5 bases, with 9 bases between. CDR3 length: 15 residues. The CDR3 DNA is TGCGCCAGCAGCTTGGGTGGGACTGATAATTCACCCCTCCACTTT. Translation gives CASSLGGTDNSPLHF.

This chain uses TRBV2 with TRBJ1-2; 8 positions agree with TRBD1. The CDR3 consists of 14 residues. The germline CDR1 and CDR2 sequences are SNHLY and FYNNEI. Trimming cost V 3 bases and J 4 bases; bases outside gene matches: 4. The CDR3 loop reads CASSEDRVGYGYTF. Written as DNA, the CDR3 is TGTGCCAGCAGTGAGGACAGGGTCGGCTATGGCTACACCTTC.

This clonotype was seen a handful of times. The chain combines TRBV4-3 with TRBJ1-2, with a weak D call TRBD1 (6 bases). This CDR3 is built from 13 residues. V lost 0 bases to trimming and J lost 7 bases, with 9 bases between them. Germline CDR1 and CDR2: LGHNA and YSLEER. The CDR3 loop is CASSQEVQGGYTF. As DNA, the CDR3 is TGCGCCAGCAGCCAAGAAGTACAGGGTGGCTACACCTTC.

This clonotype has a count of ten or more. This chain connects TRBV20-1 to TRBJ1-2, with 8 bases fitting TRBD1. CDR3 length: 13 residues. Germline trimming cut 3 bases from V and 7 bases from J; bases unmatched to any gene: 7. CDR1 and CDR2 from the germline V gene are DFQATT and SNEGSKA (reference sequence). The chain's CDR3 is CSASPETGVGYTF. CDR3 sequence (DNA): TGCAGTGCTAGCCCGGAGACAGGGGTTGGCTACACCTTC.

The rearrangement uses TRBV12-3 or TRBV12-4 and TRBJ2-7, with no clear D. CDR3 size: 12 residues. V lost 1 base and J 3 bases, leaving 4 bases between the germline ends. The DNA for the CDR3 is TGTGCCAGCAGTTTAGGGATCTACGAGCAGTACTTC. Translated: CASSLGIYEQYF.

The rearrangement links TRBV20-1 to TRBJ2-4; 9 bases fit TRBD2. Germline V gene lookup returns CDR1 DFQATT and CDR2 SNEGSKA (reference sequence). The CDR3 loop spans 17 amino acids. Germline trimming cut 3 bases from V and 0 bases from J; bases unmatched to any gene: 9. In DNA, the CDR3 is TGCAGTGCTAGCTCCCTAGCGGGACCTCTAGCCAAAAACATTCAGTACTTC. This sequence encodes CSASSLAGPLAKNIQYF.

This clonotype was seen ten or more times. This chain connects TRBV10-3 to TRBJ1-5; 8 bases align to TRBD1. Unmatched junction bases numbered 6, after V lost 10 bases and J lost 4 bases. Germline V lookup: CDR1 ENHRY, CDR2 SYGVKD. The CDR3 extends over 13 amino acids. CDR3 sequence reads: CANRDRSNQPQHF. As DNA, the CDR3 is TGTGCCAACCGGGACAGGTCGAATCAGCCCCAGCATTTT.